The source of this T cell receptor beta chain is a study of cytotoxic CD8 clonotypes in ibrutinib-treated CLL. Trimming at V came to 2 bases and at J to 0 bases, leaving 1 base not matched to a gene. The CDR3 consists of 15 residues. Germline-derived CDR1 and CDR2 are SGDLS and YYNGEE. Study conclusions and caveats: Clonality went higher at ibrutinib response and then dropped back toward baseline at progression.

Clones were read by immunoSEQ multiplex PCR, and TCRdb kept only the in-frame ones, dropping some. There are approximately 150,000 clones in the sample; about 84% occur only once, and 4.6% lies in the top ten. In regard to this clone: The antigen remains undetermined. Other DNA variants within this sample encode the same CDR3.

The chain uses TRBV9 and TRBJ2-1, with TRBD2 identical over 8 bases. The source material was PBMCs, sampled after 24 months of ibrutinib treatment. The receptor's source is a human donor with chronic lymphocytic leukemia. The CDR3 DNA sequence: TGTGCCAGCAGCGTGGCGGGGGGCTCCTACAATGAGCAGTTCTTC. Translating it yields CASSVAGGSYNEQFF.